This T cell receptor (beta chain) was sequenced for a study of cytomegalovirus exposure and HLA in healthy donors. V lost 4 bases and J 6 bases, leaving 12 bases between the germline ends. Per the germline V gene, CDR1 is SGHRS and CDR2 is YFSETQ. This CDR3 is 13 amino acids long. This clone was counted ten times or more. Both 60 Vbeta primers and 13 Jbeta primers went into the PCR. Sequenced by immunoSEQ multiplex PCR; TCRdb stores in-frame clones only, minus some. Among under 100,000 clones, 81% were seen once, and the ten largest hold around 4.2%. The receptor was derived from a woman aged 70-85 years in good health and CMV-seropositive. V and J are TRBV5-1 and TRBJ2-3; D call uncertain. Sequencing was done on a sample of PBMCs. CDR3 region: CASSRPFQDTQYF. CDR3 coding DNA: TGCGCCAGCAGCCGTCCCTTCCAGGATACGCAGTATTTT.